This T cell receptor beta chain is from a study of cytomegalovirus exposure and HLA in healthy donors. Broader study findings: An assumption of roughly uniform sequencing depth across donors underlay the presence/absence analyses. Altogether, about 160 TCR beta chains were recorded as cytomegalovirus-associated. Later analysis identified a missense DCLRE1C variant that was linked to TCR beta V- and J-gene trimming.

60 Vbeta and 13 Jbeta primers were used in PCR. In the original analysis: A later analysis tallied about 80 million unique TCR beta chains, roughly 11 million of them shared. Profiled with immunoSEQ multiplex PCR; TCRdb holds only in-frame clones, not every one. V and J calls and clone size come straight from that table; D and trimming were deduced from the DNA. The table records around 200,000 clones, roughly 83% of them present only once. V was trimmed by 1 base and J by 5 bases, leaving 14 bases between them. Looked up from germline, CDR1 is SGHTA and CDR2 is FQGNSA. CDR3 size: 15 residues. About this clone: Its target is unknown.

The sequenced sample consisted of PBMCs. J is TRBJ1-1 and V is TRBV7-2; no clear D. The receptor was derived from a girl aged 5-17 years in good health and CMV-seronegative. Here the CDR3 DNA reads TGTGCCAGCAGCTTAGTTCCATGGGAGACTACTGAAGCTTTCTTT. It is translated as CASSLVPWETTEAFF.